This is a list of T cell receptor beta chains from one sample in a study of blood T cell repertoires in COVID-19. Profiled with immunoSEQ multiplex PCR; TCRdb holds only in-frame clones, not every one. The sample has 200,000 to 250,000 clones, 85% to 90% seen once. Material: peripheral blood. Receptor source: an elderly man with acute or convalescent COVID-19. CDR3s include the opening cysteine and the closing phenylalanine or tryptophan. A D gene is named only where the DNA matches it firmly. For some rows the clone size is stated as once, few or many, or as a class when expanded; others skip it.

d_gene,abundance,j_gene,v_gene,len,CDR3nt,CDR3aa
TRBD1,-,TRBJ2-5,TRBV2,14,TGTGCCAGCAGTGCGGGACAGACCCAAGAGACCCAGTACTTC,CASSAGQTQETQYF
TRBD1,-,TRBJ1-1,TRBV6-5,15,TGTGCCAGCAGTCCCAGGGACAGGTGGAACACTGAAGCTTTCTTT,CASSPRDRWNTEAFF
TRBD2,-,TRBJ2-3,TRBV9,17,TGTGCCAGCAGCGGCGGACTAGCGGGAATGCCAACAGATACGCAGTATTTT,CASSGGLAGMPTDTQYF
-,-,TRBJ2-7,TRBV5-4,14,TGTGCCAGCAGCCCGCGAGGAGGGAACTACGAGCAGTACTTC,CASSPRGGNYEQYF
TRBD1,-,TRBJ1-4,TRBV6-1,15,TGTGCCAGCAGTGAAGGTCCACAGGGGAATGAAAAACTGTTTTTT,CASSEGPQGNEKLFF
TRBD1,-,TRBJ2-7,TRBV6-1,13,TGTGCCAGCAGCTACAACAGGGGCCACGAGCAGTACTTC,CASSYNRGHEQYF
TRBD1,-,TRBJ1-6,TRBV23-1,19,TGCGCCAGCAGTCAATCAGGGCAGGGGGAACGAAAGTATAATTCACCCCTCCACTTT,CASSQSGQGERKYNSPLHF
-,-,TRBJ2-3,TRBV21-1,15,TGTGCCAGCAGCAAAGGGACTTATCACACAGATACGCAGTATTTT,CASSKGTYHTDTQYF
-,-,TRBJ2-5,TRBV2,13,TGTGCCAGCAGTAGGGACAACCAAGAGACCCAGTACTTC,CASSRDNQETQYF
-,-,TRBJ1-3,TRBV6-2/TRBV6-3,19,TGTGCCAGCAGTTATCTTCACCACGGGACAATCGACTCTGGAAACACCATATATTTT,CASSYLHHGTIDSGNTIYF
TRBD1,-,TRBJ2-7,TRBV6-5,13,TGTGCCAGCAGTACACAGGGGGCCAACGAGCAGTACTTC,CASSTQGANEQYF
-,-,TRBJ2-3,TRBV27,12,TGTGCCAGCAGTACTCGCACAGATACGCAGTATTTT,CASSTRTDTQYF
-,-,TRBJ1-1,TRBV29-1,13,TGCAGCGTTCAACAGGCGCTGAACACTGAAGCTTTCTTT,CSVQQALNTEAFF
TRBD2,-,TRBJ2-7,TRBV27,14,TGTGCCAGCATCAGACTAGCGGGAACCTACGAGCAGTACTTC,CASIRLAGTYEQYF
-,-,TRBJ1-3,TRBV18,14,TGTGCCAGCTCACCACCGGGACTGGGAAACACCATATATTTT,CASSPPGLGNTIYF
TRBD1,-,TRBJ2-7,TRBV24-1,17,TGTGCCACCAGTGATTTAGTCCGGGACAGGACAAACTACGAGCAGTACTTC,CATSDLVRDRTNYEQYF
-,-,TRBJ1-2,TRBV6-2/TRBV6-3,15,TGTGCCAGCAGCCCTCGCGGGGGTTCGAGCTATGGCTACACCTTC,CASSPRGGSSYGYTF
TRBD2,-,TRBJ2-7,TRBV5-1,16,TGCGCCAGCAGCTCCTTATCCGGGAGGAGCTCCTACGAGCAGTACTTC,CASSSLSGRSSYEQYF
TRBD2,-,TRBJ2-1,TRBV9,17,TGTGCCAGCAGCACATTGCCCACTAGCGGGAGGGACAATGAGCAGTTCTTC,CASSTLPTSGRDNEQFF
-,-,TRBJ1-4,TRBV7-3,13,TGTGCCAGCAGCTTAACCTCCGAGGAAAAACTGTTTTTT,CASSLTSEEKLFF
TRBD1,-,TRBJ1-2,TRBV7-2,14,TGTGCCAGCAGCTTTGGACAGGGGTATATGGGCTACACCTTC,CASSFGQGYMGYTF
-,-,TRBJ2-1,TRBV29-1,16,TGCAGCGTAGACCCTGAGACAGCTAGCTCCTACAATGAGCAGTTCTTC,CSVDPETASSYNEQFF
TRBD1,-,TRBJ1-5,TRBV19,14,TGTGCCAGTAACAGGGGGCAGGGCAATCAGCCCCAGCATTTT,CASNRGQGNQPQHF
-,-,TRBJ2-2,TRBV3-1/TRBV3-2,14,TGTGCCAGCACGCAACTCTCGAACACCGGGGAGCTGTTTTTT,CASTQLSNTGELFF
-,-,TRBJ2-7,TRBV5-1,15,TGCGCCAGCAGCACTAATAGACCCTCCGGCCACGAGCAGTACTTC,CASSTNRPSGHEQYF
-,-,TRBJ2-7,TRBV4-3,14,TGCGCCAGCAGCCAAAGTAGGAGCTCCTACGAGCAGTACTTC,CASSQSRSSYEQYF
TRBD2,-,TRBJ2-7,TRBV4-2,15,TGTGCCAGCAGCCAATCCGGGGGGGCCGGGTACGAGCAGTACTTC,CASSQSGGAGYEQYF
TRBD1,-,TRBJ1-4,TRBV19,17,TGTGCCAGTAGTACCCCGGACAGGGGGGCAACTAATGAAAAACTGTTTTTT,CASSTPDRGATNEKLFF
TRBD1,-,TRBJ2-6,TRBV5-4,15,TGTGCCAGCAGGCCAGGGGGCGCCGGGGCCAACGTCCTGACTTTC,CASRPGGAGANVLTF
-,-,TRBJ2-7,TRBV5-4,14,TGTGCCAGCAGCTTGGTGGCGGAACCCTACGAGCAGTACTTC,CASSLVAEPYEQYF
-,-,TRBJ2-5,TRBV27,15,TGTGCCAGCAGTTCTCCTAGGCGGGGAGGAGAGACCCAGTACTTC,CASSSPRRGGETQYF
-,few,TRBJ1-6,TRBV10-1,17,TGCGCCAGCAGTGAGTCCCTAGGAGAGAGCTATAATTCACCCCTCCACTTT,CASSESLGESYNSPLHF
-,-,TRBJ2-7,TRBV6-5,15,TGTGCCAGCAGTTATCAGTCAGGCCTTAGCTACGAGCAGTACTTC,CASSYQSGLSYEQYF
-,once,TRBJ2-1,TRBV20-1,13,TGCAGTGCTAGTAACCCGGTCGTAGAAGAGCAGTTCTTC,CSASNPVVEEQFF
TRBD1,-,TRBJ2-7,TRBV12-3/TRBV12-4,13,TGTGCCAGCAGTTTAGGGGACAGCTACGAGCAGTACTTC,CASSLGDSYEQYF
-,-,TRBJ1-2,TRBV4-3,13,TGCGCCAGCAGCCCAGGAGGGGCCTATGGCTACACCTTC,CASSPGGAYGYTF
TRBD2,-,TRBJ2-7,TRBV28,14,TGTGCCAGCAGTTTGGGCGGGAGTGCCTACGAGCAGTACTTC,CASSLGGSAYEQYF
-,-,TRBJ1-2,TRBV5-1,15,TGCGCCAGCAGCTTGGCGTCCAGTTCACCCTATGGCTACACCTTC,CASSLASSSPYGYTF
TRBD1,-,TRBJ2-3,TRBV19,15,TGTGCCAGTAGTATGGACAGGGGGAACACAGATACGCAGTATTTT,CASSMDRGNTDTQYF
-,-,TRBJ1-1,TRBV29-1,15,TGCAGCGTTGAGGGAGGGGCGAACATGAACACTGAAGCTTTCTTT,CSVEGGANMNTEAFF
TRBD1,few,TRBJ1-3,TRBV5-4,18,TGTGCCAGCAGCTTGGTCGGGACAGGGGTTTTCTCTGGAAACACCATATATTTT,CASSLVGTGVFSGNTIYF
TRBD2,-,TRBJ2-2,TRBV18,16,TGTGCCAGCTCACGAGAGACTAGCGGTAACACCGGGGAGCTGTTTTTT,CASSRETSGNTGELFF
-,-,TRBJ1-3,TRBV29-1,11,TGCAGCGTTGAACGGGGAAACACCATATATTTT,CSVERGNTIYF
-,few,TRBJ2-2,TRBV29-1,11,TGCAGCGTTGGACGGGACGGGGAGCTGTTTTTT,CSVGRDGELFF
-,-,TRBJ2-1,TRBV21-1,15,TGTGCCAGCAGCAAAGCGTCTAGCGGAACTGGGGGGCAGTTCTTC,CASSKASSGTGGQFF
-,-,TRBJ1-1,TRBV7-2,16,TGTGCCAGCAGCTTAAGGGTAATAAGGACAGCCAATGAAGCTTTCTTT,CASSLRVIRTANEAFF
-,few,TRBJ2-1,TRBV27,13,TGTGCCAGCAGTTTAGGAGGAACATCACGAGGGTTCTTC,CASSLGGTSRGFF
-,once,TRBJ1-1,TRBV18,14,TGTGCCAGCTCACCGAACACCAGGGACACTGAAGCTTTCTTT,CASSPNTRDTEAFF
TRBD1,-,TRBJ1-1,TRBV7-3,14,TGTGCCAGCAGCTTAGGGGACAGCAACACTGAAGCTTTCTTT,CASSLGDSNTEAFF
TRBD1,-,TRBJ1-1,TRBV4-1,16,TGCGCCAGCAGCCAAGAAGGTGAGGGGGCGCTCCCTGAAGCTTTCTTT,CASSQEGEGALPEAFF
-,-,TRBJ2-7,TRBV6-6,12,TGTGCCAGCAGTTCACAGGGCCACGAGCAGTACTTC,CASSSQGHEQYF
TRBD1,-,TRBJ2-7,TRBV7-9,15,TGTGCCAGCAGCTCCGACAGGGGAAGGTCCTACGAGCAGTACTTC,CASSSDRGRSYEQYF
-,few,TRBJ1-1,TRBV9,14,TGTGCCAGCAGCGTAGATCCGGGGTACACTGAAGCTTTCTTT,CASSVDPGYTEAFF
TRBD1,-,TRBJ1-2,TRBV5-5,17,TGTGCCAGCAGCTTGGCCGAGTCAACAGGGGTAGGCTATGGCTACACCTTC,CASSLAESTGVGYGYTF
-,-,TRBJ2-1,TRBV18,14,TGTGCCAGCTCACCGCCCTTAGTGTACAATGAGCAGTTCTTC,CASSPPLVYNEQFF
-,once,TRBJ2-3,TRBV18,18,TGTGCCAGCTCACCCGTGTTCGCTGAGGGACTTAGCACAGATACGCAGTATTTT,CASSPVFAEGLSTDTQYF
-,-,TRBJ2-7,TRBV19,13,TGTGCCAGTAGCTTTAGGGGGAACTACGAGCAGTACTTC,CASSFRGNYEQYF
TRBD1,-,TRBJ1-4,TRBV10-3,16,TGTGCCATCAGTGAATCAGGTCAGGGGGCTAATGAAAAACTGTTTTTT,CAISESGQGANEKLFF
TRBD2,-,TRBJ2-3,TRBV10-3,13,TGTGCCATCAGTGAGCGGGAGGTAGATACGCAGTATTTT,CAISEREVDTQYF
-,few,TRBJ2-1,TRBV9,16,TGTGCCAGCAGCCTCCAGTCCACACCGACCTACAATGAGCAGTTCTTC,CASSLQSTPTYNEQFF